The 31 T cell receptor beta chains reported below all come from one sample, sequenced in a study of shared clonotypes between healthy human individuals. The table came from immunoSEQ multiplex PCR; TCRdb's copy has only in-frame clones and leaves some out. The sample shows about 2.4 million clones, about 92% of them seen only once. The sequencing sample was made of naive CD4+ T cells sorted from blood. Regarding subset: CD45RA+ positively selected. The receptor set was obtained from a man in his late teens or twenties in good health.

V gene TRBV29-1 combines with J gene TRBJ1-6; D remains ambiguous. There are 12 residues in the CDR3. V gave up 7 bases and J gave up 9 bases, with 13 bases separating them. CDR1 is SQVTM and CDR2 is ANQGSEA in the germline V gene. Here the CDR3 DNA reads TGCAGCGCCCGAACCGGGAGTTCACCCCTCCACTTT. It codes for CSARTGSSPLHF.

The chain carries TRBV5-1 and TRBJ2-1; D possibly matches TRBD1 or TRBD2 (5 bases each). The CDR3 contains 17 residues. Germline V gene lookup returns CDR1 SGHRS and CDR2 YFSETQ. The V end was cut by 0 bases, the J end by 1 base, with 14 bases between. CDR3 DNA: TGCGCCAGCAGCTTGGAGGTAGTGGGGGTTTCCTACAATGAGCAGTTCTTC. Its translation is CASSLEVVGVSYNEQFF.

This clone occurred once. V and J are TRBV6-1 and TRBJ2-3; D is unclear. This CDR3 has 14 residues. The V gene lost 3 bases and the J gene lost 1 base, with 8 bases spanning the gap. CDR1 and CDR2 from the germline V gene are MNHNS and SASEGT. The CDR3 spells CASSDIRGTDTQYF. DNA of the CDR3: TGTGCCAGCAGTGATATTCGGGGCACAGATACGCAGTATTTT.

This clone is a singleton in its sample. Other DNA sequences in the same sample also yield this CDR3. The V gene is TRBV9, the J gene TRBJ2-7; D gene uncertain. Germline V gene sequence: CDR1 SGDLS, CDR2 YYNGEE. The CDR3 has 13 residues. Trimming took off 4 bases at V and 3 bases at J, with 11 bases between the two ends. CDR3 sequence reads: CASSLGPDYEQYF. The CDR3 region has the DNA TGTGCCAGCAGCCTCGGGCCTGACTACGAGCAGTACTTC.

Regarding this clone: Other DNA sequences in this specimen translate into the identical CDR3. The chain joins TRBV7-2 to TRBJ1-3; D possibly corresponds to TRBD1 (5 bases). Trimming cost V 2 bases and J 1 base, with 6 bases left between them. CDR1 SGHTA and CDR2 FQGNSA come from the germline V gene. This CDR3 spans 14 amino acids. CDR3 in amino acids: CASSLQGSGNTIYF. The CDR3 region has the DNA TGTGCCAGCAGCTTACAGGGATCTGGAAACACCATATATTTT.

The DNA of the CDR3 is TGTGCCAGCAGTACAGGGGCCCTGAGCCGGGGCTACACCTTC. Translation gives CASSTGALSRGYTF. This chain connects TRBV28 to TRBJ1-2, with 7 nucleotides matching TRBD1. This CDR3 spans 14 amino acids. With V trimmed by 5 bases and J by 8 bases, 11 bases remained unmatched. Per the germline V gene, CDR1 is MDHEN and CDR2 is SYDVKM.

The V gene is TRBV29-1, the J gene TRBJ2-7; 9 nucleotides match TRBD1. Germline assignment: CDR1 SQVTM and CDR2 ANQGSEA. There are 12 residues in the CDR3. With 8 bases clipped from V and 0 bases from J, the junction kept 2 bases outside the gene matches. CDR3 bases: TGCAGCCCGGGACAGGGCTCCTACGAGCAGTACTTC. This sequence encodes CSPGQGSYEQYF.

The genes are TRBV6-1 and TRBJ1-6, with D perhaps TRBD1 (5 bases). The ends were cut back, 4 bases at V and 4 bases at J, with 11 bases in the middle. The CDR3 extends over 15 amino acids. Germline CDR1 and CDR2: MNHNS and SASEGT. CDR3 sequence reads: CASSGLGGYNSPLHF. The CDR3 DNA reads as TGTGCCAGCAGTGGGTTGGGGGGTTATAATTCACCCCTCCACTTT.

The rearrangement joins TRBV6-5 to TRBJ1-1, with D possibly being TRBD1 (6 bases). This CDR3 has 13 residues. CDR1 is MNHEY and CDR2 is SVGAGI in the germline V gene. V lost 5 bases and J lost 2, with 9 bases in between. Here the CDR3 reads CASSQGHNTEAFF. The CDR3 nucleotides read TGTGCCAGCAGTCAGGGACATAACACTGAAGCTTTCTTT.

Comments on this clone: One base away lies a much larger clone, so this may be a sequencing read error. The identical CDR3 is also encoded by other nucleotide sequences in the sample. The chain has TRBV2 and TRBJ2-7; no clear D. CDR3 size: 11 residues. Trimming pared 6 bases from V and 0 bases from J, leaving 3 bases between. CDR1 and CDR2 from the germline V gene are SNHLY and FYNNEI. In DNA, the CDR3 is TGTGCCAGCAGCCGCTCCTACGAGCAGTACTTC. This codes for CASSRSYEQYF.

The chain recombines TRBV19 with TRBJ2-7, with 7 bases identical to TRBD1. CDR1 LNHDA and CDR2 SQIVND come from the germline V gene (reference sequence). CDR3 size: 16 residues. The junction had 16 bases not matched to a gene; V was cut back by 6 bases and J by 5 bases. The CDR3 protein is CASSNPGQPVSHEQYF. The CDR3 bases are TGTGCCAGTAGCAATCCGGGACAGCCGGTAAGCCACGAGCAGTACTTC.

Only a few counts were recorded for this clone. The genes are TRBV27 and TRBJ1-1, with 7 bases aligning to TRBD1. Germline V gives CDR1 MNHEY, CDR2 SMNVEV (reference sequence). The V segment lost 3 bases and the J segment 0 bases; nucleotides outside the gene matches: 4. The CDR3 has 15 residues. Here the CDR3 DNA reads TGTGCCAGCAGTTTCCAGACAGGGTTGAACACTGAAGCTTTCTTT. Translating it yields CASSFQTGLNTEAFF.

The chain carries TRBV7-2 and TRBJ1-1; unclear D gene. The CDR3 has 12 residues. In germline, CDR1 is SGHTA, CDR2 FQGNSA. The V end lost 2 bases, the J end lost 4 bases, and 5 bases lay between the germline ends. CDR3 nucleotides: TGTGCCAGCAGCTTATCACGCACTGAAGCTTTCTTT. It is translated as CASSLSRTEAFF. The entire variable domain, with the rest obtained from reference TRBV7-2 and TRBJ1-1, is as follows: GAGVSQSPSNKVTEKGKDVELRCDPISGHTALYWYRQSLGQGLEFLIYFQGNSAPDKSGLPSDRFSAERTGGSVSTLTIQRTQQEDSAVYLCASSLSRTEAFFGQGTRLTVV.

With respect to this clone: The sample contains more than one DNA sequence encoding this CDR3. This chain uses TRBV30 with TRBJ2-3; possibly TRBD1 for D (5 bases). Trimming shortened V by 5 bases and J by 3 bases, and 12 bases separated the two germline ends. Germline lookup yields CDR1 GTSNPN and CDR2 SVGIG (reference sequence). The CDR3 has 13 amino acids. The CDR3 DNA reads as TGTGCCTGGTCCCAGGGTGGTACAGATACGCAGTATTTT. The encoded protein is CAWSQGGTDTQYF. Drawing the rest from reference TRBV30 and TRBJ2-3, the complete variable domain is SQTIHQWPATLVQPVGSPLSLECTVEGTSNPNLYWYRQAAGRGLQLLFYSVGIGQISSEVPQNLSASRPQDRQFILSSKKLLLSDSGFYLCAWSQGGTDTQYFGPGTRLTVL.

The chain uses TRBV27 and TRBJ2-7; a possible D gene is TRBD1 (5 bases). Trimming stripped 3 bases from V and 6 bases from J, with 15 bases between. The CDR3 runs 14 residues. Germline V gene lookup returns CDR1 MNHEY and CDR2 SMNVEV (reference sequence). The CDR3 sequence: CASSLRQGTGEQYF. CDR3 bases: TGTGCCAGCAGTTTGCGGCAGGGCACCGGCGAGCAGTACTTC.

The genes are TRBV9 and TRBJ1-1; D remains unclear. Trimming stripped 4 bases from V and 1 base from J, with 11 bases between. CDR1 is SGDLS and CDR2 is YYNGEE in the germline V gene. This CDR3 has 14 residues. CDR3 region: CASSPREWNTEAFF. CDR3 bases: TGTGCCAGCAGCCCACGTGAGTGGAACACTGAAGCTTTCTTT.

This chain joins TRBV18 and TRBJ2-5; TRBD1 agrees at 9 bases. The CDR3 is made up of 17 amino acids. J lost 3 bases, V lost 2 bases, and 10 bases had no gene match. CDR1 is KGHSH and CDR2 is LQKENI in the germline V gene. Here the CDR3 reads CASSPFSTGTGKETQYF. CDR3 DNA: TGTGCCAGCTCACCATTTAGTACCGGGACAGGGAAAGAGACCCAGTACTTC.

This chain connects TRBV2 to TRBJ1-6; D call uncertain. CDR1 and CDR2 from the germline V gene are SNHLY and FYNNEI. V gave up 0 bases and J gave up 3 bases, with 12 bases separating them. This CDR3 is built from 17 residues. The CDR3 coding sequence is TGTGCCAGCAGTGAAGCCGGGTATCTGGGCTATAATTCACCCCTCCACTTT. Its translation is CASSEAGYLGYNSPLHF.

The chain uses TRBV11-2 and TRBJ1-2, with D uncertain. V lost 1 base and J lost 4, with 10 bases in between. Germline assignment: CDR1 SGHAT and CDR2 FQNNGV. There are 14 residues in the CDR3. The CDR3 protein is CASSLVGGIYGYTF. As DNA, the CDR3 is TGTGCCAGCAGCTTAGTGGGAGGGATCTATGGCTACACCTTC. The full variable domain, completed using reference TRBV11-2 and TRBJ1-2, is EAGVAQSPRYKIIEKRQSVAFWCNPISGHATLYWYQQILGQGPKLLIQFQNNGVVDDSQLPKDRFSAERLKGVDSTLKIQPAKLEDSAVYLCASSLVGGIYGYTFGSGTRLTVV.

The chain recombines TRBV6-1 with TRBJ2-3; D is perhaps TRBD1 or TRBD2 (5 bases each). In germline, CDR1 is MNHNS, CDR2 SASEGT. The CDR3 sequence is 15 residues long. Trimming removed 4 bases at V and 0 bases at J, with 11 bases between. CDR3 nucleotide sequence: TGTGCCAGCAGTGGACCGGGGCAAAGCACAGATACGCAGTATTTT. This sequence encodes CASSGPGQSTDTQYF.

This clone is a singleton in its sample. The chain links TRBV5-1 to TRBJ2-4; the D gene is possibly TRBD1 (6 bases). This CDR3 has 15 amino acids. Trimming took off 3 bases at V and 6 bases at J, with 16 bases between the two ends. The germline V gene has CDR1 SGHRS and CDR2 YFSETQ. CDR3 amino acids: CASSSGQTTTNIQYF. CDR3 nucleotides: TGCGCCAGCAGCTCGGGACAAACCACAACAAACATTCAGTACTTC.

The rearrangement links TRBV29-1 to TRBJ1-1, with D maybe TRBD1 (6 bases). This CDR3 is built from 13 residues. CDR1 is SQVTM, CDR2 ANQGSEA, per germline. V lost 0 bases to trimming and J lost 4 bases, with 9 bases between them. The chain's CDR3 is CSVEEGGGTEAFF. The CDR3 DNA sequence: TGCAGCGTTGAAGAGGGGGGCGGCACTGAAGCTTTCTTT.

The gene calls are TRBV30 and TRBJ2-1; 7 positions match TRBD1. The CDR3 length is 14 residues. Germline assignment: CDR1 GTSNPN and CDR2 SVGIG (reference sequence). With V trimmed by 7 bases and J by 3 bases, 9 bases remained unmatched. CDR3 coding DNA: TGTGCCTCGTCAATTCGGACAGGCTACAATGAGCAGTTCTTC. Its protein is CASSIRTGYNEQFF. The entire variable domain, with the rest obtained from reference TRBV30 and TRBJ2-1, is as follows: SQTIHQWPATLVQPVGSPLSLECTVEGTSNPNLYWYRQAAGRGLQLLFYSVGIGQISSEVPQNLSASRPQDRQFILSSKKLLLSDSGFYLCASSIRTGYNEQFFGPGTRLTVL.

The gene calls are TRBV14 and TRBJ2-5, with a weak D call TRBD1 (7 bases). The V end lost 6 bases, the J end lost 12 bases, and 14 bases lay between the germline ends. CDR1 is SGHDN, CDR2 FVKESK, per germline. This CDR3 has 11 residues. DNA for the CDR3: TGTGCCAGCAGTCAGGGGGGCCAGGAGTACTTC. It encodes CASSQGGQEYF. The full variable domain, in which reference TRBV14 and TRBJ2-5 provide the parts outside the CDR3, is EAGVTQFPSHSVIEKGQTVTLRCDPISGHDNLYWYRRVMGKEIKFLLHFVKESKQDESGMPNNRFLAERTGGTYSTLKVQPAELEDSGVYFCASSQGGQEYFGPGTRLLVL.

A word on this clone: The same CDR3 can be traced to other DNA sequences in this sample. The chain recombines TRBV7-2 with TRBJ2-7; 8 bases match TRBD2. This CDR3 has 13 residues. Germline CDR1 and CDR2: SGHTA and FQGNSA. J gave up 4 bases and V 5 bases, and 4 bases lay outside the gene matches. CDR3 loop: CASSPSGGYEQYF. CDR3 DNA sequence: TGTGCCAGCAGCCCGAGCGGGGGATACGAGCAGTACTTC.

This clone has only a few counts. CDR3: CASSPSSVIGGYTF. DNA for the CDR3: TGTGCCAGCTCACCCAGTTCCGTAATAGGGGGCTACACCTTC. The gene calls are TRBV18 and TRBJ1-2; no clear D. From germline, CDR1 is KGHSH and CDR2 LQKENI. CDR3 length: 14 residues. V gave up 3 bases and J gave up 8 bases, with 16 bases separating them.

This chain joins TRBV5-1 and TRBJ2-1; the D gene is possibly TRBD2 (6 bases). Trimming stripped 0 bases from V and 8 bases from J, with 12 bases between. The germline V gene has CDR1 SGHRS and CDR2 YFSETQ. The CDR3 covers 14 residues. The CDR3 loop is CASSLAGTGDEQFF. CDR3 DNA sequence: TGCGCCAGCAGCTTGGCGGGAACGGGGGATGAGCAGTTCTTC.

The chain employs TRBV5-1 and TRBJ2-7; TRBD1 is a possible D gene (6 bases). The length of the CDR3 is 15 residues. Trimming removed 0 bases at V and 8 bases at J, with 18 bases between. The germline CDR1 and CDR2 sequences are SGHRS and YFSETQ. The CDR3 nucleotides are TGCGCCAGCAGCTTGGAGGGGGAGAGGGGAAGTAAGCAGTACTTC. Translation: CASSLEGERGSKQYF.

As regards this clone: Within the sample, other DNA sequences also encode this same CDR3. V usage is TRBV7-8 and J usage is TRBJ1-5; 8 bases line up with TRBD1. Germline values: CDR1 SGHVS, CDR2 FQNEAQ. The CDR3 is 13 amino acids. V lost 5 bases to trimming and J lost 5 bases; unmatched junction nucleotides: 2. The CDR3 protein is CASSPDRDQPQHF. The CDR3 DNA reads as TGTGCCAGCAGCCCGGACAGGGATCAGCCCCAGCATTTT.

This chain links TRBV7-9 with TRBJ2-7, with D maybe TRBD1 (5 bases). Germline CDR1 SEHNR, CDR2 FQNEAQ (reference sequence). The CDR3 runs to 15 residues. The V end lost 2 bases, the J end lost 6 bases, and 17 bases lay between the germline ends. The CDR3 here is CASSLNQKQAGEQYF. CDR3 DNA sequence: TGTGCCAGCAGCTTAAATCAAAAACAGGCCGGCGAGCAGTACTTC.

This chain uses TRBV28 with TRBJ2-5; 7 nucleotides match TRBD1. The CDR3 has 13 amino acids. V lost 5 bases and J lost 4; bases outside the gene matches: 4. Germline V CDR1 and CDR2: MDHEN, SYDVKM. This CDR3 reads CASSTTGRETQYF. CDR3 DNA: TGTGCCAGCAGTACGACAGGGCGAGAGACCCAGTACTTC.